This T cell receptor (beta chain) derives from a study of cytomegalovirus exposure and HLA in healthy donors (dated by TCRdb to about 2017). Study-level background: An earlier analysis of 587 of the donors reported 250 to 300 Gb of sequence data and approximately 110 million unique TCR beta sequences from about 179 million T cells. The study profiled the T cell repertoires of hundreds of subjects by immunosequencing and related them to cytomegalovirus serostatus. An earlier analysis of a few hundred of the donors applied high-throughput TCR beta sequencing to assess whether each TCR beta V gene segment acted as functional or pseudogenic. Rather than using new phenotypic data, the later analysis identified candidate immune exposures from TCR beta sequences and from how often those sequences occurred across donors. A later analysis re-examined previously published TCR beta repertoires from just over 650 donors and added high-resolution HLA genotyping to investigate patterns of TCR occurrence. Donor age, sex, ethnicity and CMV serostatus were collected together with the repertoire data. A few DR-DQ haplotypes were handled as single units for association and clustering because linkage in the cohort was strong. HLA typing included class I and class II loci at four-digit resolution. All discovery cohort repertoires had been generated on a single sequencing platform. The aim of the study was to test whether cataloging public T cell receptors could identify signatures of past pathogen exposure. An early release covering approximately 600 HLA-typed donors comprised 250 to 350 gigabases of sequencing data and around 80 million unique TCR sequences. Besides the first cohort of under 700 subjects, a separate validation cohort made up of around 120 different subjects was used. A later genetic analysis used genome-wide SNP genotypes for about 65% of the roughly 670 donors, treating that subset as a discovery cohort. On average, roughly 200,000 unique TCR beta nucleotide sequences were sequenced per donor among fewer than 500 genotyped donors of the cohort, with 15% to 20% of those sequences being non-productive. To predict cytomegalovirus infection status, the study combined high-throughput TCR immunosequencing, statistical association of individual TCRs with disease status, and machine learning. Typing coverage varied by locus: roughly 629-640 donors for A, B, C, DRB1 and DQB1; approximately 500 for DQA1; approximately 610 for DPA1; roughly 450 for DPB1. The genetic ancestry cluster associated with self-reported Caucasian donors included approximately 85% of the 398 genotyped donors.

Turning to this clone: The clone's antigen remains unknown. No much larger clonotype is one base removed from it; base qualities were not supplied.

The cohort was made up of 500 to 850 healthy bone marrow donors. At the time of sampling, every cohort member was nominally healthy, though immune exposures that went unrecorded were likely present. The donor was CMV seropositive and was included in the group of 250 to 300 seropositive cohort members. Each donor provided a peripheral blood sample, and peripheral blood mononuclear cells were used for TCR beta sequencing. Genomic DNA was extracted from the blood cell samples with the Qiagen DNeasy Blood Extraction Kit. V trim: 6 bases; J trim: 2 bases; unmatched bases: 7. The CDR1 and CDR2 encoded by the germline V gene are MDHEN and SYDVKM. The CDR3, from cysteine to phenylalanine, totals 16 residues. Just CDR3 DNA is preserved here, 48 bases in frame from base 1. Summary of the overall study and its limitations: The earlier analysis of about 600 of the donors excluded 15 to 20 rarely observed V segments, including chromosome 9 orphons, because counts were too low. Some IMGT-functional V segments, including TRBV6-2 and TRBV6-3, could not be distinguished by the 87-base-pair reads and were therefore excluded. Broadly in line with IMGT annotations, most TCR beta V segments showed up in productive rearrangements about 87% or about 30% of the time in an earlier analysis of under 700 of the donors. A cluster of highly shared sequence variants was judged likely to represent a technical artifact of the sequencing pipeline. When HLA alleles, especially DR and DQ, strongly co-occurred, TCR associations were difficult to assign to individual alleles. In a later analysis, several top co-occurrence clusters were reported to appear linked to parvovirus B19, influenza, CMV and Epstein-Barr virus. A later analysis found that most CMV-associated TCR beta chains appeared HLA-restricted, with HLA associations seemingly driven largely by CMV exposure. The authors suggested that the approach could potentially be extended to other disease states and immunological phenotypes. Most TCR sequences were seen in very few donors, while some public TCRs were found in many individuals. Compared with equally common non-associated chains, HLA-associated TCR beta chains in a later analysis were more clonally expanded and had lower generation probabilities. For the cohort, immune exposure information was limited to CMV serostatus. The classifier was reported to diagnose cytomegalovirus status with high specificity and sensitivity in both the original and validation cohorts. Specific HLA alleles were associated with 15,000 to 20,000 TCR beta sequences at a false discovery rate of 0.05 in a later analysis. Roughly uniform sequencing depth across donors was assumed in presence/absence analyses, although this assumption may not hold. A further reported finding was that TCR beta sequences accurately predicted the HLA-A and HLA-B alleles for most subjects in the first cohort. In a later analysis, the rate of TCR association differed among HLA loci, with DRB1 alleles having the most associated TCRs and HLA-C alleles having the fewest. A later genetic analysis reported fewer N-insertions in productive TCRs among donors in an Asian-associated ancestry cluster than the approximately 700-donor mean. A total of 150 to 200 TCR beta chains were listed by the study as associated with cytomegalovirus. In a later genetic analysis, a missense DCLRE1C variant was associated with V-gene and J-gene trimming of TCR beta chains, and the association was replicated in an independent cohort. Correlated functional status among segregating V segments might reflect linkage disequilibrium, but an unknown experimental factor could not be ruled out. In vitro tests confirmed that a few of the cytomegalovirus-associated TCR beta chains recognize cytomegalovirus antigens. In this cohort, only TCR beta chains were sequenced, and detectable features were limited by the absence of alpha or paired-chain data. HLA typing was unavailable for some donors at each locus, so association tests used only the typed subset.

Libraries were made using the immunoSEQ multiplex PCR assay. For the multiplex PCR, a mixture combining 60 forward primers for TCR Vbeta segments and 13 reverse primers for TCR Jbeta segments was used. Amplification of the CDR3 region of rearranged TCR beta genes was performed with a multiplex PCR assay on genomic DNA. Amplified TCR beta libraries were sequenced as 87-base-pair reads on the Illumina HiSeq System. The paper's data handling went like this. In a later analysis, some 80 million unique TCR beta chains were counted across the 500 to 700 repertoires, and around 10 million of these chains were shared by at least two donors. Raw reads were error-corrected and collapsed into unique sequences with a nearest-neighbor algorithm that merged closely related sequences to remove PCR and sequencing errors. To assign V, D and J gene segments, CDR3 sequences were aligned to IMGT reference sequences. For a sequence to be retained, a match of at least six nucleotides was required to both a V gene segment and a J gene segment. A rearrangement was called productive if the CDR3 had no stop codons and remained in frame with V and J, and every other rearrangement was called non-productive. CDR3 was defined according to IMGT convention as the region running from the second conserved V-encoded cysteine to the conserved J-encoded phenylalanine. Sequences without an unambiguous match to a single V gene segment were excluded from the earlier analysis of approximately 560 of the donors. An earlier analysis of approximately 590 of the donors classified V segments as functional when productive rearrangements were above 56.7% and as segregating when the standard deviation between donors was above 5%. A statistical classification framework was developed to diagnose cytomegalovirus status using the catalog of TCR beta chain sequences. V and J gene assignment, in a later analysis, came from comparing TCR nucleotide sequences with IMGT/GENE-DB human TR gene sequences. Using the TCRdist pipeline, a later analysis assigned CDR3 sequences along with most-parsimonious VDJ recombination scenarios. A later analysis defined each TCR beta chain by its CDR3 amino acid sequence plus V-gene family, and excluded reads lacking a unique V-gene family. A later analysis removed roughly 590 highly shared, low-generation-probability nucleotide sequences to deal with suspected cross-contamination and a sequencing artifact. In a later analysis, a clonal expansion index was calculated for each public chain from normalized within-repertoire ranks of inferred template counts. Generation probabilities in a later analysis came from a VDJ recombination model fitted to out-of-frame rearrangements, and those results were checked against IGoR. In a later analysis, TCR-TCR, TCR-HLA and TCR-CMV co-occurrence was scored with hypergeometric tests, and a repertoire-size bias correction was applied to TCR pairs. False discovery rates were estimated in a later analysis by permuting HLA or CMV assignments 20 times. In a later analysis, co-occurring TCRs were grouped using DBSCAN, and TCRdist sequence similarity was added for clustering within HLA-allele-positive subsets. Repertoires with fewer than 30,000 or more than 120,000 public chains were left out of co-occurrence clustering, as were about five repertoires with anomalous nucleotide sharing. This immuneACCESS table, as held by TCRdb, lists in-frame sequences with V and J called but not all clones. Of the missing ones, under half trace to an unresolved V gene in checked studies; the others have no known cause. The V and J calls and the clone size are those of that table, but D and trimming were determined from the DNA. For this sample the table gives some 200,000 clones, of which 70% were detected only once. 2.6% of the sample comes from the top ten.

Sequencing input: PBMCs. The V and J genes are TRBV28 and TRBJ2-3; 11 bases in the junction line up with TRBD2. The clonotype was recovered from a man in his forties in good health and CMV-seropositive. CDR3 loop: CASSTGLAGYTDTQYF. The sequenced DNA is TGTGCCAGCAGCACAGGACTAGCGGGCTACACAGATACGCAGTATTTT. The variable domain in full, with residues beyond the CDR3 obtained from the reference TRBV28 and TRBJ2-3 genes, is DVKVTQSSRYLVKRTGEKVFLECVQDMDHENMFWYRQDPGLGLRLIYFSYDVKMKEKGDIPEGYSVSREKKERFSLILESASTNQTSMYLCASSTGLAGYTDTQYFGPGTRLTVL.